This T cell receptor (beta chain) was captured by sequencing in a study of blood T cell repertoires in COVID-19. Across the study: Sites across the United States, Italy and Spain contributed samples from acute and convalescent COVID-19. From T cells, B-cell-depleted T cells, or PBMCs came the material, which was cDNA or gDNA.

V was pared by 2 bases and J by 5 bases, with 5 bases of the junction left unmatched. CDR3 length: 16 amino acids. The germline V gene has CDR1 MDHEN and CDR2 SYDVKM. Only in-frame clones appear in the TCRdb table, and some are missing; sequencing was by immunoSEQ multiplex PCR. The sample has under 75,000 clones, approximately 89% seen once. This sequence was found in a human donor in a cohort sampled during active COVID-19. The sequencing sample was made of peripheral blood. The rearrangement links TRBV28 to TRBJ2-1; 11 nucleotides match TRBD2. The CDR3 DNA reads TGTGCCAGCAGTTTACTAGCTAGCGGGAGGCACAATGAGCAGTTCTTC. It is translated as CASSLLASGRHNEQFF. Variable domain in full (rest from reference TRBV28 and TRBJ2-1): DVKVTQSSRYLVKRTGEKVFLECVQDMDHENMFWYRQDPGLGLRLIYFSYDVKMKEKGDIPEGYSVSREKKERFSLILESASTNQTSMYLCASSLLASGRHNEQFFGPGTRLTVL.